These T cell receptor beta chains were read from a single sample in a study of shared clonotypes between healthy human individuals. TCRdb keeps only in-frame clones here, not all; method: immunoSEQ multiplex PCR. The sample records 600,000 to 750,000 clones, around 72% being singletons. Sequencing was carried out using memory CD4+ T cells sorted from blood. The receptors shown here come from a woman aged 30 to 39 in good health. Both conserved end residues are part of each CDR3. The D gene is left open where the match is weak. A clone size is listed for some rows: how often the clone was seen (once, few, many), or a class if it is expanded.

TRBV15	14	TRBJ1-1	.	.	CATSRERRGTEAFF	TGTGCCACCAGCAGAGAACGCAGGGGAACTGAAGCTTTCTTT
TRBV28	14	TRBJ2-7	.	.	CASSLPRDRNEQYF	TGTGCCAGCAGTTTACCGCGGGACCGGAACGAGCAGTACTTC
TRBV28	16	TRBJ2-1	.	.	CASSPSWGSSYNEQFF	TGTGCCAGCAGTCCGAGCTGGGGGTCATCCTACAATGAGCAGTTCTTC
TRBV5-6	15	TRBJ1-1	.	.	CASSLTGAHVTEAFF	TGTGCCAGCAGCTTGACCGGGGCGCATGTCACTGAAGCTTTCTTT
TRBV30	14	TRBJ1-3	.	.	CAQQGTGSGNTIYF	TGTGCCCAGCAGGGTACAGGGTCTGGAAACACCATATATTTT
TRBV5-1	17	TRBJ2-2	TRBD2	.	CASRTSGRALVTGELFF	TGCGCCAGCAGGACTAGCGGGAGGGCCCTCGTCACCGGGGAGCTGTTTTTT
TRBV11-2	15	TRBJ2-3	.	.	CASSLDRGGTDTQYF	TGTGCCAGCAGCTTAGACAGGGGCGGGACAGATACGCAGTATTTT
TRBV27	15	TRBJ2-7	.	few	CASSFGQGLSYEQYF	TGTGCCAGCAGTTTTGGGCAGGGGCTATCCTACGAGCAGTACTTC
TRBV7-9	11	TRBJ1-2	.	.	CASSTGRGYTF	TGTGCCAGCAGTACAGGGCGAGGCTACACCTTC
TRBV10-3	17	TRBJ2-1	TRBD2	.	CAISESKASGDYNEQFF	TGTGCCATCAGTGAGTCTAAGGCTAGCGGGGACTACAATGAGCAGTTCTTC
TRBV9	17	TRBJ2-7	.	.	CASSPWGGNSPDYEQYF	TGTGCCAGCAGCCCGTGGGGCGGGAACAGCCCAGACTACGAGCAGTACTTC
TRBV23-1	18	TRBJ2-7	.	.	CASSQIPLRGSASYEQYF	TGCGCCAGCAGTCAAATCCCACTGAGGGGATCGGCCTCCTACGAGCAGTACTTC
TRBV28	14	TRBJ2-3	TRBD2	.	CASSWAGEPDTQYF	TGTGCCAGCAGTTGGGCGGGAGAGCCAGATACGCAGTATTTT
TRBV5-1	16	TRBJ2-7	TRBD2	.	CASSLGLAGSSYEQYF	TGCGCCAGCAGCCTGGGACTAGCGGGTAGCTCCTACGAGCAGTACTTC
TRBV2	11	TRBJ2-7	.	.	CATRRLYEQYF	TGTGCCACCCGGAGGCTCTACGAGCAGTACTTC
TRBV19	16	TRBJ1-5	TRBD1	.	CASSTAGGTGYQPQHF	TGTGCCAGTAGTACCGCCGGAGGGACAGGGTATCAGCCCCAGCATTTT
TRBV5-4	16	TRBJ2-1	.	few	CASSSGTPTPYNEQFF	TGTGCCAGCAGCTCCGGGACACCGACGCCCTACAATGAGCAGTTCTTC
TRBV5-1	15	TRBJ2-7	.	.	CASSLALEGRYEQYF	TGCGCCAGCAGCTTGGCCCTGGAGGGTCGGTACGAGCAGTACTTC
TRBV19	13	TRBJ1-2	TRBD1	few	CATRLRDRAGYTF	TGTGCCACCCGCCTCCGGGACAGGGCTGGCTACACCTTC
TRBV6-5	14	TRBJ1-3	.	.	CASSSGLIGNTIYF	TGTGCCAGCAGTTCCGGGTTGATTGGAAACACCATATATTTT
TRBV5-4	13	TRBJ2-1	TRBD2	few	CASSTGLAGWLFF	TGTGCCAGCAGCACCGGACTAGCGGGATGGCTGTTCTTC
TRBV4-1	18	TRBJ1-5	.	few	CASSPRPHRVYSNQPQHF	TGCGCCAGCAGCCCCCGTCCCCATCGGGTCTATAGCAATCAGCCCCAGCATTTT
TRBV13	15	TRBJ2-3	.	.	CASSLVGRSTDTQYF	TGTGCCAGCAGCTTAGTGGGACGTAGCACAGATACGCAGTATTTT
TRBV28	13	TRBJ1-4	.	.	CASDGDPPGKLFF	TGTGCCAGCGACGGGGACCCGCCGGGAAAACTGTTTTTT